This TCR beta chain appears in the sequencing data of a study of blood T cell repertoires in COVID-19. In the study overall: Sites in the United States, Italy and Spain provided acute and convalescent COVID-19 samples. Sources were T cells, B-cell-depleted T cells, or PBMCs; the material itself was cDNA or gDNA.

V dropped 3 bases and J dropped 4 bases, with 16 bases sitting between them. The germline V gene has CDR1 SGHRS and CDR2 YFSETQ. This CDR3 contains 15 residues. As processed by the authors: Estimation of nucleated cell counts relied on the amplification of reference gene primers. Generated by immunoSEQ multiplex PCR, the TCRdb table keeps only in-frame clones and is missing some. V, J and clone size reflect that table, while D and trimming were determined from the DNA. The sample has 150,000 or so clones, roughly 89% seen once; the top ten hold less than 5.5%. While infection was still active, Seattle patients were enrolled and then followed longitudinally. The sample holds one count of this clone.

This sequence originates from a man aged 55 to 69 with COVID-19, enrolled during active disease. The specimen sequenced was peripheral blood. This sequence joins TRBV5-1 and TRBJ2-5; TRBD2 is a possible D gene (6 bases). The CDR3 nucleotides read TGCGCCAGCAGCTCCCTCGCGGGGTTGGGAGAGACCCAGTACTTC. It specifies CASSSLAGLGETQYF. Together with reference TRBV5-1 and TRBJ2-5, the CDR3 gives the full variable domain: KAGVTQTPRYLIKTRGQQVTLSCSPISGHRSVSWYQQTPGQGLQFLFEYFSETQRNKGNFPGRFSGRQFSNSRSEMNVSTLELGDSALYLCASSSLAGLGETQYFGPGTRLLVL.